The clone carrying this T cell receptor beta chain occurred a few times. Its antigen is not known. This specimen comes from a study of T cell repertoires in cytomegalovirus infection. TCRdb reanalysed the reads using MiXCR and keeps one entry per CDR3 protein. The data hold roughly 730,000 distinct CDR3 sequences, with around a third observed a single time. The CDR3 is made up of 13 amino acids. With 8 bases removed from V and 7 bases from J, the gap between germline ends came to 14 bases. This clonotype was sampled from a human donor in good health (CMV status not recorded). Some clones in this sample may be carry-over from other donors' samples. The starting material was cultured PBMCs, obtained from culture after CMV antigen stimulation. V gene TRBV12-3 or TRBV12-4 combines with J gene TRBJ1-4; D is uncertain. The CDR3 DNA follows: TGTGCCAGCCGCAATGTAGGGATTGAAAAACTGTTTTTT. This codes for CASRNVGIEKLFF.